Presented here are 9 T cell receptor beta chains from one specimen sequenced in a study of blood T cell repertoires in COVID-19. The assay was immunoSEQ multiplex PCR, and TCRdb's table has in-frame clones only and misses some. This sample has a few hundred thousand clones, with about nine tenths found just once. Material: peripheral blood. Receptor source: a woman aged 50 to 60 with acute or convalescent COVID-19.

The J gene is TRBJ1-2, the V gene TRBV18, with 7 nucleotides matching TRBD1. CDR1 is KGHSH, CDR2 LQKENI, per germline. Trimming cost V 6 bases and J 7 bases; bases outside gene matches: 14. The CDR3 extends over 15 amino acids. The CDR3 region has the DNA TGTGCCAGCTCGCCTACTCAGGGGGACCTATCTGGCTACACCTTC. It codes for CASSPTQGDLSGYTF. Together with reference TRBV18 and TRBJ1-2, the CDR3 gives the full variable domain: NAGVMQNPRHLVRRRGQEARLRCSPMKGHSHVYWYRQLPEEGLKFMVYLQKENIIDESGMPKERFSAEFPKEGPSILRIQQVVRGDSAAYFCASSPTQGDLSGYTFGSGTRLTVV.

CDR3 in amino acids: CASSFTGTLGNTIYF. CDR3 sequence (DNA): TGTGCCAGCAGCTTCACCGGGACACTAGGAAACACCATATATTTT. V usage is TRBV27 and J usage is TRBJ1-3; D perhaps matches TRBD1 (6 bases). V lost 6 bases to trimming and J lost 4 bases, with 16 bases between them. The CDR3 consists of 15 residues. Germline values: CDR1 MNHEY, CDR2 SMNVEV (reference sequence).

The chain recombines TRBV18 with TRBJ2-7, with 10 bases that match TRBD1. The V and J ends lost 3 bases and 7 bases, in that order; junction bases with no gene match: 6. CDR1 and CDR2 (germline): KGHSH, LQKENI. The CDR3 runs 14 residues. This chain's CDR3 is CASSPGQGFREQYF. For the CDR3, the DNA is TGTGCCAGCTCACCGGGACAGGGGTTTCGAGAGCAGTACTTC.

The rearrangement joins TRBV6-5 to TRBJ1-6; TRBD1 matches at 7 bases. CDR1 and CDR2 (germline): MNHEY, SVGAGI. The V gene end was trimmed by 10 bases and the J gene end by 6 bases; junction bases not matched to a gene: 9. CDR3 size: 14 residues. In DNA form, the CDR3 reads TGTGCCACCAGAGGAAGACAGGGTAATTCACCCCTCCACTTT. Translated: CATRGRQGNSPLHF.

The CDR3: CASSRDFGDGELFF. The CDR3 DNA reads TGTGCCAGCAGCCGGGACTTCGGAGACGGGGAGCTGTTTTTT. The chain links TRBV5-6 to TRBJ2-2, with D possibly matching TRBD2 (6 bases). The germline CDR1 and CDR2 sequences are SGHDT and YYEEEE. This CDR3 is 14 amino acids long. Between the trimmed V and J ends, which lost 4 bases and 7 bases, there was a span of 14 bases.

The CDR3 is CASSQGGGLSYEQYF. In nucleotides, the CDR3 is TGTGCCAGCAGCCAAGGCGGGGGGCTCTCCTACGAGCAGTACTTC. The chain combines TRBV3-1 (or the pseudogene TRBV3-2) with TRBJ2-7, with 8 nucleotides matching TRBD2. The CDR3 spans 15 residues. V was clipped by 1 base and J by 0 bases; unmatched bases: 2. The germline CDR1 and CDR2 sequences are LGHDT and YNNKEL (reference sequence).

This chain links TRBV5-5 with TRBJ1-1; possible D gene TRBD1, 5 bases. V shed 1 base and J shed 4 bases, with 20 bases lying between them. In germline, CDR1 is SGHKS, CDR2 YYEKEE (reference sequence). There are 17 residues in the CDR3. This CDR3 reads CASSLFLWKGPGTEAFF. The CDR3 nucleotides are TGTGCCAGCAGCTTGTTCCTTTGGAAGGGGCCTGGCACTGAAGCTTTCTTT.

The chain employs TRBV12-3 or TRBV12-4 and TRBJ2-3, with 7 bases identical to TRBD2. Trimming cost V 10 bases and J 3 bases; bases outside gene matches: 4. The CDR3 consists of 12 residues. CDR3 in DNA: TGTGCCACCGCACTAGCGACAGATACGCAGTATTTT. Translating gives CATALATDTQYF.

V usage is TRBV5-6 and J usage is TRBJ2-3, with D hard to call. This CDR3 region has 16 residues. Trimming removed 2 bases at V and 1 base at J, with 14 bases between. Germline CDR1 SGHDT, CDR2 YYEEEE. The CDR3 bases are TGTGCCAGCAGCTTACTACGGCTTGAAGGCACAGATACGCAGTATTTT. Translating it yields CASSLLRLEGTDTQYF. The full variable domain, rest sourced from reference TRBV5-6 and TRBJ2-3, is DAGVTQSPTHLIKTRGQQVTLRCSPKSGHDTVSWYQQALGQGPQFIFQYYEEEERQRGNFPDRFSGHQFPNYSSELNVNALLLGDSALYLCASSLLRLEGTDTQYFGPGTRLTVL.